This T cell receptor (beta chain) stems from a study of preoperative IRX-2 immunotherapy in early breast cancer. The table came from immunoSEQ multiplex PCR; TCRdb's copy has only in-frame clones and leaves some out. The data contain tens of thousands of clones, roughly four fifths of them seen just once; the ten biggest clones take up roughly 2.6%. Stated treatment: preoperative locoregional IRX-2 cytokine immunotherapy. Preoperative locoregional IRX-2 cytokine immunotherapy was tested in the phase Ib source study. Germline V gene data show CDR1 as SQVTM and CDR2 as ANQGSEA. CDR3 size: 13 residues. V dropped 7 bases and J dropped 4 bases, with 15 bases sitting between them.

This receptor was obtained from a human donor with breast cancer. The chain carries TRBV29-1 and TRBJ2-3; D gene ambiguous. Sequenced material: lymph node tissue, taken from a patient treated with IRX-2 immunotherapy. CDR3: CSATPENPDTQYF. CDR3 bases: TGCAGCGCCACCCCTGAAAACCCAGATACGCAGTATTTT.